The 21 T cell receptor beta chains in this list originate from one sample, sequenced in a study of T cells in localized non-small cell lung cancer. Sequencing was performed with immunoSEQ multiplex PCR; in TCRdb, only in-frame clones are kept and a portion is missing. The sample includes about 43,000 clones, roughly 90% of them seen just once. This specimen consisted of PBMCs, obtained before any cancer treatment. The receptors were sampled from a woman aged 35 to 75 with stage II lung adenocarcinoma.

The chain links TRBV6-5 to TRBJ1-1; 7 positions agree with TRBD1. Trimming took 5 bases from V and 1 from J; bases not matched to a gene: 4. Per the germline V gene, CDR1 is MNHEY and CDR2 is SVGAGI. This CDR3 has 14 residues. CDR3 in DNA: TGTGCCAGCAGTCCTCGACAGGGGAACACTGAAGCTTTCTTT. Protein: CASSPRQGNTEAFF.

The J gene is TRBJ1-2, the V gene TRBV28, with 7 bases that match TRBD1. J gave up 0 bases and V 3 bases, and 13 bases lay outside the gene matches. CDR3 length: 18 amino acids. CDR1 MDHEN and CDR2 SYDVKM come from the germline V gene. CDR3 sequence reads: CASSFSLRQGPANYGYTF. CDR3 nucleotide sequence: TGTGCCAGCAGTTTTTCCCTCCGACAGGGCCCCGCTAACTATGGCTACACCTTC.

The rearrangement links TRBV28 to TRBJ1-4; 10 bases match TRBD1. CDR1 is MDHEN, CDR2 SYDVKM, per germline. Unmatched junction bases numbered 15, after V lost 6 bases and J lost 8 bases. The CDR3 loop spans 17 amino acids. CDR3 coding DNA: TGTGCCAGCAGGGCGGGCGGACAGGGGGAGGAGGAGGAAAAACTGTTTTTT. The encoded protein is CASRAGGQGEEEEKLFF.

The table lists this clone with a few counts. The chain carries TRBV5-4 and TRBJ2-7; 10 nucleotides align to TRBD2. The trim removed 5 bases at V and 0 bases at J, leaving 14 bases unmatched. Germline-derived CDR1 and CDR2 are SGHNT and YYREEE (reference sequence). CDR3 length: 18 amino acids. The CDR3 nucleotides read TGTGCCAGCAGTTTAAGACTAGCGGGTGGAATAAGCTCCTACGAGCAGTACTTC. It specifies CASSLRLAGGISSYEQYF.

The genes are TRBV6-1 and TRBJ2-1; possible D gene TRBD1, 6 bases. The CDR3 spans 14 residues. V was trimmed by 6 bases and J by 5 bases, leaving 14 bases between them. The germline CDR1 and CDR2 sequences are MNHNS and SASEGT. In DNA form, the CDR3 reads TGTGCCAGCAGACAATATACAGGGAACAATGAGCAGTTCTTC. Its protein product is CASRQYTGNNEQFF.

The CDR3 here is CASSLLGPLPADTQYF. The CDR3 nucleotides are TGTGCCAGCAGTTTGTTGGGACCCCTGCCCGCAGATACGCAGTATTTT. The chain links TRBV27 to TRBJ2-3; D is tentatively TRBD1 or TRBD2 (5 bases each). The CDR3 consists of 16 residues. The germline V gene has CDR1 MNHEY and CDR2 SMNVEV (reference sequence). Trimming stripped 3 bases from V and 4 bases from J, with 17 bases between.

This chain links TRBV28 with TRBJ1-2; D might be TRBD1 (6 bases). This CDR3 spans 17 amino acids. V lost 6 bases to trimming and J lost 0 bases, with 20 bases between them. The germline V gene encodes CDR1 MDHEN and CDR2 SYDVKM. CDR3: CASSPGTRGFSNYGYTF. The CDR3 DNA reads as TGTGCCAGCAGCCCCGGGACAAGGGGCTTCTCTAACTATGGCTACACCTTC.

The gene calls are TRBV4-1 and TRBJ2-3; D tentatively fits TRBD1 or TRBD2 (6 bases each). Germline CDR1 MGHRA, CDR2 YSYEKL. V shed 0 bases and J shed 0 bases, with 16 bases lying between them. CDR3 length: 18 residues. The CDR3 spells CASSQDSGGGPSTDTQYF. The CDR3 bases are TGCGCCAGCAGCCAAGATAGTGGAGGGGGTCCTAGCACAGATACGCAGTATTTT.

This chain links TRBV6-5 with TRBJ2-3; 8 positions agree with TRBD1. The ends lost 6 bases at V and 1 base at J; junction bases unmatched: 6. Germline lookup yields CDR1 MNHEY and CDR2 SVGAGI. The CDR3 loop spans 15 amino acids. CDR3 in amino acids: CASRGQGAGTDTQYF. The CDR3 DNA follows: TGTGCCAGCAGAGGGCAGGGGGCCGGCACAGATACGCAGTATTTT.

The rearrangement links TRBV28 to TRBJ1-2; D is unresolved. CDR1 MDHEN and CDR2 SYDVKM come from the germline V gene. This CDR3 is built from 14 residues. V lost 4 bases and J lost 5, with 14 bases in between. The CDR3 coding sequence is TGTGCCAGCAGTTGGGCCGATCCGACATATGGCTACACCTTC. It is translated as CASSWADPTYGYTF.

Here the CDR3 reads CASSLQGVTEKLFF. CDR3 bases: TGTGCCAGCAGCCTACAGGGAGTGACTGAAAAACTGTTTTTT. The chain joins TRBV28 to TRBJ1-4, with D possibly TRBD1 on 6 matching bases. Germline V gene lookup returns CDR1 MDHEN and CDR2 SYDVKM. V shed 6 bases and J shed 7 bases, with 15 bases lying between them. There are 14 residues in the CDR3.

The rearrangement joins TRBV6-1 to TRBJ2-1, with 9 bases identical to TRBD2. V gave up 2 bases and J gave up 6 bases; unmatched junction bases: 5. Germline CDR1 is MNHNS and CDR2 is SASEGT. The CDR3 sequence is 15 residues long. CDR3 residues: CASSEFLAGFNEQFF. In nucleotides, the CDR3 is TGTGCCAGCAGTGAATTTCTAGCGGGGTTCAATGAGCAGTTCTTC.

In this sample, this clone turned up once. The chain uses TRBV28 and TRBJ1-2, with D possibly TRBD1 on 5 matching bases. Germline V gene lookup returns CDR1 MDHEN and CDR2 SYDVKM. The CDR3 sequence is 13 residues long. The V end was cut by 3 bases, the J end by 8 bases, with 13 bases between. CDR3 amino acids: CASSLIDSEGYTF. CDR3 nucleotides: TGTGCCAGCAGTTTGATCGACAGCGAGGGCTACACCTTC.

This chain joins TRBV19 and TRBJ1-1, with D perhaps matching TRBD1 (5 bases). The CDR3 is 16 amino acids. From germline, CDR1 is LNHDA and CDR2 SQIVND (reference sequence). Trimming shortened V by 4 bases and J by 1 base, and 16 bases separated the two germline ends. This chain's CDR3 is CASSRGYGGPNTEAFF. The DNA of the CDR3 is TGTGCCAGTAGTAGAGGATATGGGGGACCGAACACTGAAGCTTTCTTT.

The chain is built from TRBV5-1 and TRBJ1-2; D call uncertain. In germline, CDR1 is SGHRS, CDR2 YFSETQ. This CDR3 region has 14 residues. V lost 0 bases and J lost 3, with 9 bases in between. The CDR3 loop reads CASSLGAVDYGYTF. The CDR3 coding sequence is TGCGCCAGCAGCTTGGGGGCAGTCGACTATGGCTACACCTTC.

This chain joins TRBV5-1 and TRBJ1-1; D possibly corresponds to TRBD1 (5 bases). The CDR3 consists of 13 residues. The V gene lost 4 bases and the J gene lost 6 bases, with 13 bases spanning the gap. In germline, CDR1 is SGHRS, CDR2 YFSETQ. CDR3 DNA: TGCGCCAGCAGCCCCGCGGGGGGACCTGAAGCTTTCTTT. Its protein is CASSPAGGPEAFF.

The J gene is TRBJ2-7, the V gene TRBV28, with D unclear. Germline CDR1 is MDHEN and CDR2 is SYDVKM. The CDR3 length is 14 residues. V lost 1 base and J 3 bases, leaving 10 bases between the germline ends. CDR3 sequence (DNA): TGTGCCAGCAGTTTATTACAGACCCACTACGAGCAGTACTTC. The encoded protein is CASSLLQTHYEQYF.

The table lists this clone with a count of one. The chain has TRBV7-3 and TRBJ2-7; D is possibly TRBD2 (5 bases). Germline values: CDR1 SGHTA, CDR2 FQGTGA. Trimming removed 1 base from V and 0 bases from J, with 13 bases in between. This CDR3 is 16 amino acids long. The CDR3 reads CASSLMGGSSSYEQYF. The CDR3 bases are TGTGCCAGCAGCTTAATGGGCGGGTCTTCCTCCTACGAGCAGTACTTC.

The sample holds one count of this clone. This rearrangement joins TRBV12-2 to TRBJ1-4. TRBV12-2 is noted as a pseudogene. The CDR3 loop spans 15 amino acids. CDR3 DNA: TGTGCAAGTCGCCGTACCCCGGCAACTAATGAAAAACTGTTTTTT. Its translation is CASRRTPATNEKLFF.

The sample holds a few counts of this clone. This chain links TRBV9 with TRBJ1-1; no firm D call. V was pared by 0 bases and J by 1 base, with 4 bases between. This CDR3 is 13 amino acids long. The V gene's germline CDR1 is SGDLS and CDR2 YYNGEE. In nucleotides, the CDR3 is TGTGCCAGCAGCGTAGTGTCGAACACTGAAGCTTTCTTT. As protein: CASSVVSNTEAFF.

This rearrangement joins TRBV9 to TRBJ2-1; 9 bases agree with TRBD1. The J segment lost 8 bases and the V segment lost 0 bases, leaving 12 bases of the junction unmatched. The CDR3 length is 17 residues. CDR1 is SGDLS and CDR2 is YYNGEE in the germline V gene. Written as DNA, the CDR3 is TGTGCCAGCAGCGTAGGAGGGTTGGGACAGGGTGACTATGAGCAGTTCTTC. This sequence encodes CASSVGGLGQGDYEQFF.